This T cell receptor beta chain derives from a study of blood T cells in healthy people across ages. Study results and caveats: It was not known whether donors were CMV positive (a possible confounder of expanded clonotype changes).

J gave up 6 bases and V 5 bases, and 16 bases lay outside the gene matches. This CDR3 has 18 amino acids. Germline-derived CDR1 and CDR2 are SGHVS and FNYEAQ. For this clonotype: Its antigen is not known.

PCR was performed a second time for 7 to 11 cycles using a sample-barcoded 5' primer and a J-beta primer mix. TCRdb passed the 5' RACE reads through MiXCR, listing each CDR3 protein once. The repertoire holds 800,000 or so distinct CDR3 sequences, with roughly 25% as singletons. This same sample was also part of a study on T cells of mothers and their children. As reported in that work: Each child contributed 2.5 million to 3.5 million TCR beta CDR3 reads, while each mother contributed over 10 million.

The chain combines TRBV7-6 with TRBJ1-6, with TRBD1 identical over 7 bases. The sample taken for sequencing was blood. The receptor was isolated from a boy under 18 in good health. The CDR3 sequence: CASSATSGQPLSNSPLHF. Here the CDR3 DNA reads TGTGCCAGCAGCGCCACGTCGGGACAGCCCCTCTCTAATTCACCCCTCCACTTT.